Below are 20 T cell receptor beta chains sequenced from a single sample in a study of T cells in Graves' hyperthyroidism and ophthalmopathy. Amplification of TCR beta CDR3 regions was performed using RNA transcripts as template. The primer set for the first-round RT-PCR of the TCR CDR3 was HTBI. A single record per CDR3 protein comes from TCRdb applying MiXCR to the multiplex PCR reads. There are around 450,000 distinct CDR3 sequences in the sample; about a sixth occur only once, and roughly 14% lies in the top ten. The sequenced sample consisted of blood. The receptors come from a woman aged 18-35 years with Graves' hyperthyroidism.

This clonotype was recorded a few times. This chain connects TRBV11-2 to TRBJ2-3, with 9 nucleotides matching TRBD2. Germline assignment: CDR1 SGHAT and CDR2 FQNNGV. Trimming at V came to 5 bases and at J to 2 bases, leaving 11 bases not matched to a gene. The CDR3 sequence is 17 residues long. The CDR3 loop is CASSPISAGGVTDTQYF. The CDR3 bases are TGTGCCAGCAGCCCCATCTCGGCGGGGGGGGTCACAGATACGCAGTATTTT. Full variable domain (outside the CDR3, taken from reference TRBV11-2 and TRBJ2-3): EAGVAQSPRYKIIEKRQSVAFWCNPISGHATLYWYQQILGQGPKLLIQFQNNGVVDDSQLPKDRFSAERLKGVDSTLKIQPAKLEDSAVYLCASSPISAGGVTDTQYFGPGTRLTVL.

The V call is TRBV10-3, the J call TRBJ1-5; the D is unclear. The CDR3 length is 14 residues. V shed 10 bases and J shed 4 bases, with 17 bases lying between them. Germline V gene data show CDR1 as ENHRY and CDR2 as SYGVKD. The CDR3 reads CATREGPPNQPQHF. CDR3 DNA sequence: TGTGCCACCAGAGAGGGTCCCCCAAATCAGCCCCAGCATTTT.

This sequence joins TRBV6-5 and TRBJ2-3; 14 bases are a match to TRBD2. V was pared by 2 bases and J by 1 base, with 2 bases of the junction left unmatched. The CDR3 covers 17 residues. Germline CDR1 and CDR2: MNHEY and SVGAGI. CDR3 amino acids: CASSYKTSGRGTDTQYF. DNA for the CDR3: TGTGCCAGCAGTTACAAGACTAGCGGGAGGGGCACAGATACGCAGTATTTT.

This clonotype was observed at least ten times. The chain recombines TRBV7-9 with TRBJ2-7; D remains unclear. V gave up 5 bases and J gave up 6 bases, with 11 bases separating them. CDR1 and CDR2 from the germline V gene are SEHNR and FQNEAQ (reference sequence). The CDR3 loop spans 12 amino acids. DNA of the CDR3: TGTGCCAGCAGCCTGGGGTTGGGCGAGCAGTACTTC. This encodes CASSLGLGEQYF.

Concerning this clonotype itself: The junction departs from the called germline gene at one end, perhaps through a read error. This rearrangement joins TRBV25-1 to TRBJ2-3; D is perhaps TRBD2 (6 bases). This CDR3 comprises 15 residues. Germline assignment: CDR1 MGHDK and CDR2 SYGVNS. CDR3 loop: CDSTLEGEGTDTQYF. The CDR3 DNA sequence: TGTGACAGCACCTTAGAAGGGGAGGGCACAGATACGCAGTATTTT.

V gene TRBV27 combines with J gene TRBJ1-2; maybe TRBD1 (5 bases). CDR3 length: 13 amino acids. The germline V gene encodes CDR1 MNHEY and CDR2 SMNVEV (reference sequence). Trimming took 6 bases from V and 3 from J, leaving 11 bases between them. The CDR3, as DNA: TGTGCCAGCAGAGAGGGAGGGGACTATGGCTACACCTTC. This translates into CASREGGDYGYTF.

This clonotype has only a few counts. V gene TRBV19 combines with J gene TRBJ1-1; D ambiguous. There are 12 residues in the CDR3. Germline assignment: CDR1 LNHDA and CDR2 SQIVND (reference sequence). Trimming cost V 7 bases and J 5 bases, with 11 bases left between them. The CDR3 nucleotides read TGTGCCAGTAAAAAGGGTGTGACTGAAGCTTTCTTT. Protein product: CASKKGVTEAFF.

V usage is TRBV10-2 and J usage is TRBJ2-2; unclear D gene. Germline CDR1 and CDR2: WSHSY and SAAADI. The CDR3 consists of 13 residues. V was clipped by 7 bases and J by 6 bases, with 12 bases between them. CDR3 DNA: TGCGCCAGCACCTCTCTAGGATCCGGGGAGCTGTTTTTT. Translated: CASTSLGSGELFF.

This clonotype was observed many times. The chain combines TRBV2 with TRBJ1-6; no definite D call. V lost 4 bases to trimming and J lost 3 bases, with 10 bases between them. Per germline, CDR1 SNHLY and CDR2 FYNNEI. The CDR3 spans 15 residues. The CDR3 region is CASSVQANYNSPLHF. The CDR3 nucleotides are TGTGCCAGCAGTGTTCAGGCCAACTATAATTCACCCCTCCACTTT. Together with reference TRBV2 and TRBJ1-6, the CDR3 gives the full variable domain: EPEVTQTPSHQVTQMGQEVILRCVPISNHLYFYWYRQILGQKVEFLVSFYNNEISEKSEIFDDQFSVERPDGSNFTLKIRSTKLEDSAMYFCASSVQANYNSPLHFGNGTRLTVT.

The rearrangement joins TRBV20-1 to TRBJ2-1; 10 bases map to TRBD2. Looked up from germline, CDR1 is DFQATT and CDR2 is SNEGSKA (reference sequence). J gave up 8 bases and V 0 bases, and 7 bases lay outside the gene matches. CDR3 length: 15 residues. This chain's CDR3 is CSARDLLAGAYEQFF. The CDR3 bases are TGCAGTGCTAGAGATCTTCTAGCGGGGGCCTATGAGCAGTTCTTC.

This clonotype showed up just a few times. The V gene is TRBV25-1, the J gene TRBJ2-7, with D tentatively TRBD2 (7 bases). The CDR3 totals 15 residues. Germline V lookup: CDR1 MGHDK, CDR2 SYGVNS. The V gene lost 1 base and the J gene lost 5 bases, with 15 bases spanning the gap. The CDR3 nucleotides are TGTGCCAGCAGTGAATTTGGGGGAGGGGGACACGAGCAGTACTTC. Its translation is CASSEFGGGGHEQYF.

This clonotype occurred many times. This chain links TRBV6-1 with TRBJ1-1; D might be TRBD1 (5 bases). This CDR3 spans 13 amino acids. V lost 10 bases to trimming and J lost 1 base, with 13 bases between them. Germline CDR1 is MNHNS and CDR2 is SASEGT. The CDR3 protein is CATQTEGNTEAFF. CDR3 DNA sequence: TGTGCCACCCAGACAGAAGGGAACACTGAAGCTTTCTTT.

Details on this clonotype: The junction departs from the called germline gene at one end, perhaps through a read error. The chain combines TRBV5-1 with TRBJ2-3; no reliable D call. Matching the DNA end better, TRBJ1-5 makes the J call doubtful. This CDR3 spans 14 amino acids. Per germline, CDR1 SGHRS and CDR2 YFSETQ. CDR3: CASSLGQLTDTQHF. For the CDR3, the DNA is TGTGCCAGCAGCTTAGGGCAACTCACAGATACGCAGCATTTT.

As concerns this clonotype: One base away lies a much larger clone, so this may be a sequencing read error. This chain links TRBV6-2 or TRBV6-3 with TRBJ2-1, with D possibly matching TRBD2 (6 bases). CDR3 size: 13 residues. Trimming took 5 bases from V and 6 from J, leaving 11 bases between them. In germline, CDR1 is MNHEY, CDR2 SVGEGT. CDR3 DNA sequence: TGTGCCAGCAGTATTCAGGGAGGCAATGAGCAGTTCTTC. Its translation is CASSIQGGNEQFF.

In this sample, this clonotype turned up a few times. CDR3 nucleotides: TGCGCCAGCAGCTGGGTGGTAGGGGGGCACTATGGCTACACCTTC. This codes for CASSWVVGGHYGYTF. The V and J genes are TRBV5-1 and TRBJ1-2; D possibly corresponds to TRBD1 (6 bases). Trimming left V 3 bases short and J 3 bases short, with 15 bases between. Germline CDR1 SGHRS, CDR2 YFSETQ. This CDR3 comprises 15 residues.

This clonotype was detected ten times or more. This chain's CDR3 is CASSPLQGNTGELFF. In DNA form, the CDR3 reads TGTGCCAGCTCACCACTTCAGGGGAACACCGGGGAGCTGTTTTTT. This chain links TRBV18 with TRBJ2-2; possibly TRBD1 for D (5 bases). Per the germline V gene, CDR1 is KGHSH and CDR2 is LQKENI. V lost 1 base and J 1 base, leaving 7 bases between the germline ends. The CDR3 length is 15 residues.

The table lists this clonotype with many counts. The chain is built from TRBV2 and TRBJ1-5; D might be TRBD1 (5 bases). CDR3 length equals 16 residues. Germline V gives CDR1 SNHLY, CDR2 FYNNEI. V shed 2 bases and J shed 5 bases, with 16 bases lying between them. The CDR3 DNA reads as TGTGCCAGCAGTGAATCCGATTGGGGCTTCTATCAGCCCCAGCATTTT. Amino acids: CASSESDWGFYQPQHF.

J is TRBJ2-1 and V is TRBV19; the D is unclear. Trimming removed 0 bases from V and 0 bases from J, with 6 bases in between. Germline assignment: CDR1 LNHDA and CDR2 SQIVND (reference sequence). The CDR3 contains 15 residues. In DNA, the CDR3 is TGTGCCAGTAGTATAGAGGTGAGCTCCTACAATGAGCAGTTCTTC. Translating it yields CASSIEVSSYNEQFF.

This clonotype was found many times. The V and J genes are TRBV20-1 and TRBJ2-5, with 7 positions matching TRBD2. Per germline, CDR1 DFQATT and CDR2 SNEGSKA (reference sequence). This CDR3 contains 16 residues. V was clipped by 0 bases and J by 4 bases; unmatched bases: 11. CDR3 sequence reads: CSARDDGREIGETQYF. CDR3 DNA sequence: TGCAGTGCTAGAGATGACGGGCGGGAGATAGGAGAGACCCAGTACTTC.

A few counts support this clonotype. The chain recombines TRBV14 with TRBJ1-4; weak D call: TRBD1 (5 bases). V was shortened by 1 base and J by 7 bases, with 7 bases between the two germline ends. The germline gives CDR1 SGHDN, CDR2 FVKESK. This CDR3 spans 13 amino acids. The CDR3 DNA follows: TGTGCCAGCAGCCAAGCTGACAGTGAAAAACTGTTTTTT. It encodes CASSQADSEKLFF.